This T cell receptor (beta chain) was sequenced for a study of blood T cell repertoires in COVID-19. CDR1 and CDR2 (germline): MNHEY, SMNVEV (reference sequence). This CDR3 is built from 13 residues. Trimming left V 2 bases short and J 6 bases short, with 10 bases between. Assay: immunoSEQ multiplex PCR; the TCRdb copy retains only in-frame clones and omits some. The sample yields about 78,000 clones, approximately 86% seen once. The chain carries TRBV27 and TRBJ1-2; D not certain. This clonotype originated in a woman aged 55-69 years with acute or convalescent COVID-19. Sequences were obtained from peripheral blood. This CDR3 is CASSLGLSHGYTF. As DNA, the CDR3 is TGTGCCAGCAGTTTAGGACTGTCTCATGGCTACACCTTC.